The following is a TCR beta chain sequence with its context. The table came from immunoSEQ multiplex PCR; TCRdb's copy has only in-frame clones and leaves some out. Among about 150,000 clones listed, roughly 90% were seen once. Germline V gives CDR1 LNHDA, CDR2 SQIVND (reference sequence). Trimming cost V 0 bases and J 5 bases, with 5 bases left between them. This CDR3 is 13 amino acids long. This sample is part of a study of T cell responses to AZD1222 COVID-19 vaccine. Sample: peripheral blood, taken 28 days after the second AZD1222 dose. The gene calls are TRBV19 and TRBJ1-5; unclear D gene. This clonotype originated in an adult who received the AZD1222 COVID-19 vaccine. The CDR3 sequence: CASSIERDQPQHF. CDR3 in DNA: TGTGCCAGTAGTATAGAACGGGATCAGCCCCAGCATTTT. The full variable domain, completed using reference TRBV19 and TRBJ1-5, is DGGITQSPKYLFRKEGQNVTLSCEQNLNHDAMYWYRQDPGQGLRLIYYSQIVNDFQKGDIAEGYSVSREKKESFPLTVTSAQKNPTAFYLCASSIERDQPQHFGDGTRLSIL.